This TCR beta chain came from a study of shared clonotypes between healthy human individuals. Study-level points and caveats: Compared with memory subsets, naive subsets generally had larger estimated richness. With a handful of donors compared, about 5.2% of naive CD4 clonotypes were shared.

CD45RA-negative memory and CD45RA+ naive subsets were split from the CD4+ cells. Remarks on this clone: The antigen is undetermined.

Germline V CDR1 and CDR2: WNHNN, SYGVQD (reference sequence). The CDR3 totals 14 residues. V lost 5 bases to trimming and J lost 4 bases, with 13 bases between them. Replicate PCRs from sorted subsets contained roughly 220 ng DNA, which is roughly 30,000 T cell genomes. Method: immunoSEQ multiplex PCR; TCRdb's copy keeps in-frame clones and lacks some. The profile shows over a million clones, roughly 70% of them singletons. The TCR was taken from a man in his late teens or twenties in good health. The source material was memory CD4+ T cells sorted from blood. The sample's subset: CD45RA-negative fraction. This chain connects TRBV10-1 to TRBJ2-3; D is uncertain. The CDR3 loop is CASSSQLPPDTQYF. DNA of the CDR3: TGCGCCAGCAGTTCCCAACTACCTCCAGATACGCAGTATTTT.